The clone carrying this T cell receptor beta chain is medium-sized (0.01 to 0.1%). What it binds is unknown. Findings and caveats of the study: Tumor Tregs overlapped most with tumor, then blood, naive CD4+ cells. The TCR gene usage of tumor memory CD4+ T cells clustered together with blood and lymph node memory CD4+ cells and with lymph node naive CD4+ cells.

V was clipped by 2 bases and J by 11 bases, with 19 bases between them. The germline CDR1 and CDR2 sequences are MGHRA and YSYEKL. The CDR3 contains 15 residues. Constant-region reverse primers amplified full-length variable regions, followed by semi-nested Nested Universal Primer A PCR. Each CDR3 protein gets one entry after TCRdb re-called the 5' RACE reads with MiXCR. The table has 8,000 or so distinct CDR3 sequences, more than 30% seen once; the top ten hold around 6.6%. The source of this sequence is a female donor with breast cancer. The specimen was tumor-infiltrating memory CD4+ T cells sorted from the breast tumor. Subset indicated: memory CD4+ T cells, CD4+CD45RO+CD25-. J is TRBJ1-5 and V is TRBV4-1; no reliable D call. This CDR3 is CASSQFGQAREAQHF. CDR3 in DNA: TGCGCCAGCAGCCAATTCGGCCAGGCGAGAGAAGCCCAGCATTTT.